These 28 T cell receptor beta chains were sequenced from one sample in a study of technical replicates of blood from a handful of donors. Here immunoSEQ multiplex PCR was the method, and the copy in TCRdb shows in-frame clones only, minus some. There are around 76,000 clones in the sample; around 90% occur only once, and 0.41% lies in the top ten. The sequenced sample was T cells isolated from PBMCs. Receptors originate from a human donor in good health.

This chain joins TRBV7-9 and TRBJ1-1, with D unresolved. The ends were cut back, 7 bases at V and 10 bases at J, with 16 bases in the middle. Germline loops: CDR1 SEHNR, CDR2 FQNEAQ (reference sequence). The CDR3 covers 12 residues. The CDR3 DNA reads TGTGCCAGCATCCCTACGAATACGGGAGCTTTCTTT. As protein: CASIPTNTGAFF. Full variable domain (missing parts from reference TRBV7-9 and TRBJ1-1): DTGVSQNPRHKITKRGQNVTFRCDPISEHNRLYWYRQTLGQGPEFLTYFQNEAQLEKSRLLSDRFSAERPKGSFSTLEIQRTEQGDSAMYLCASIPTNTGAFFGQGTRLTVV.

The chain couples TRBV15 to TRBJ2-1; possible D gene TRBD2, 6 bases. Trimming stripped 3 bases from V and 1 base from J, with 10 bases between. The V gene's germline CDR1 is LNHNV and CDR2 YYDKDF (reference sequence). The CDR3 runs 15 residues. CDR3 amino acids: CATSSFSGSYNEQFF. CDR3 coding DNA: TGTGCCACCAGCAGCTTTAGCGGATCCTACAATGAGCAGTTCTTC.

The chain recombines TRBV6-5 with TRBJ1-4; 7 positions agree with TRBD1. There are 14 residues in the CDR3. Germline V CDR1 and CDR2: MNHEY, SVGAGI. Unmatched junction bases numbered 6, after V lost 7 bases and J lost 4 bases. CDR3: CASTATGLNEKLFF. The CDR3 bases are TGTGCCAGCACGGCGACAGGGCTTAATGAAAAACTGTTTTTT.

This clone occurred once. The chain has TRBV4-2 and TRBJ2-1; a weak D match, TRBD2 (6 bases). Germline V gives CDR1 LGHNA, CDR2 YNFKEQ. V was clipped by 0 bases and J by 1 base, with 16 bases between them. The CDR3 contains 18 residues. The CDR3 coding sequence is TGTGCCAGCAGCCAAGATTATACTAGCCAGAAGTCCTACAATGAGCAGTTCTTC. The encoded protein is CASSQDYTSQKSYNEQFF.

The chain combines TRBV4-2 with TRBJ1-3; possible D gene TRBD1, 5 bases. The V and J ends lost 3 bases and 0 bases respectively, with 12 bases between them. This CDR3 spans 16 amino acids. Germline CDR1 is LGHNA and CDR2 is YNFKEQ. The DNA of the CDR3 is TGTGCCAGCAGCCACCTGGGGCCTGCCTCTGGAAACACCATATATTTT. This codes for CASSHLGPASGNTIYF.

V and J are TRBV7-2 and TRBJ2-1; 7 positions agree with TRBD1. From germline, CDR1 is SGHTA and CDR2 FQGNSA. The CDR3 covers 16 residues. Trimming took 0 bases from V and 5 from J; bases not matched to a gene: 7. The DNA of the CDR3 is TGTGCCAGCAGCTTAGCCGGGACAGTGACTCACAATGAGCAGTTCTTC. Amino acids: CASSLAGTVTHNEQFF.

The chain joins TRBV5-1 to TRBJ2-7, with TRBD1 matching 8 bases. After removal of 2 bases from V and 3 bases from J, the junction contained 4 bases not matched to a gene. CDR1 is SGHRS, CDR2 YFSETQ, per germline. The CDR3 has 14 residues. Here the CDR3 reads CASSLGTGNYEQYF. In DNA, the CDR3 is TGCGCCAGCAGCTTAGGGACAGGAAACTACGAGCAGTACTTC.

The chain joins TRBV6-5 to TRBJ2-3; no clear D. Germline CDR1 is MNHEY and CDR2 is SVGAGI. CDR3 size: 15 residues. V gave up 6 bases and J gave up 4 bases, with 17 bases separating them. The CDR3 nucleotides read TGTGCCAGCAGCCTAATGGGCAGGTCAGCAGATACGCAGTATTTT. It specifies CASSLMGRSADTQYF.

The rearrangement uses TRBV28 and TRBJ1-2; no clear D gene. Germline loops: CDR1 MDHEN, CDR2 SYDVKM. Trimming took off 3 bases at V and 2 bases at J, with 13 bases between the two ends. This CDR3 has 15 residues. The chain's CDR3 is CASSLLSRGNYGYTF. CDR3 coding DNA: TGTGCCAGCAGTTTGCTTTCACGGGGAAACTATGGCTACACCTTC.

V is TRBV5-6 and J is TRBJ1-2; 7 nucleotides match TRBD1. The CDR3 spans 14 residues. With 3 bases clipped from V and 4 bases from J, the junction kept 6 bases outside the gene matches. Germline assignment: CDR1 SGHDT and CDR2 YYEEEE. In DNA, the CDR3 is TGTGCCAGCAGCTCTGACAGGGTCTTCTATGGCTACACCTTC. Amino acid sequence: CASSSDRVFYGYTF.

The CDR3 DNA reads as TGTGCCAGCACCCCTACAGGGTACGGCTATGGCTACACCTTC. Protein sequence: CASTPTGYGYGYTF. V gene TRBV6-6 combines with J gene TRBJ1-2, with D possibly TRBD1 on 6 matching bases. The CDR3 sequence is 14 residues long. V lost 7 bases to trimming and J lost 4 bases, with 16 bases between them. CDR1 and CDR2 (germline): MNHNY, SVGAGI (reference sequence).

There are a few counts of this clone. This sequence joins TRBV30 and TRBJ1-2; no definite D call. V lost 1 base and J lost 8, with 8 bases in between. The CDR3 has 11 amino acids. In germline, CDR1 is GTSNPN, CDR2 SVGIG (reference sequence). CDR3 bases: TGTGCCTGGAGTGATCGTGGCGGCTACACCTTC. Its protein product is CAWSDRGGYTF. The full variable domain, in which reference TRBV30 and TRBJ1-2 provide the parts outside the CDR3, is SQTIHQWPATLVQPVGSPLSLECTVEGTSNPNLYWYRQAAGRGLQLLFYSVGIGQISSEVPQNLSASRPQDRQFILSSKKLLLSDSGFYLCAWSDRGGYTFGSGTRLTVV.

This sequence joins TRBV7-7 and TRBJ2-1, with 9 nucleotides matching TRBD1. The CDR3 spans 15 residues. Germline-derived CDR1 and CDR2 are SSHAT and FNYEAQ (reference sequence). V gave up 0 bases and J gave up 9 bases; unmatched junction bases: 6. This CDR3 is CASSLAGQGVGEQFF. Written as DNA, the CDR3 is TGTGCCAGCAGCTTAGCGGGACAGGGAGTCGGTGAGCAGTTCTTC.

The gene calls are TRBV6-1 and TRBJ1-5; D may be TRBD1 (5 bases). The germline V gene encodes CDR1 MNHNS and CDR2 SASEGT. V dropped 6 bases and J dropped 9 bases, with 15 bases sitting between them. This CDR3 has 13 residues. The CDR3 loop is CASRVTEAGPQHF. The CDR3 DNA reads as TGTGCCAGCAGGGTGACAGAGGCTGGGCCCCAGCATTTT.

The chain is built from TRBV5-1 and TRBJ2-7; TRBD1 aligns across 7 bases. After removal of 0 bases from V and 1 base from J, the junction contained 7 bases not matched to a gene. The CDR3 consists of 16 residues. Germline loops: CDR1 SGHRS, CDR2 YFSETQ. The CDR3 loop is CASSLATGKQSYEQYF. The CDR3 bases are TGCGCCAGCAGCTTGGCGACAGGGAAGCAATCCTACGAGCAGTACTTC.

The chain joins TRBV9 to TRBJ2-7; 9 bases agree with TRBD1. Germline CDR1 SGDLS, CDR2 YYNGEE. The CDR3 length is 17 residues. Germline trimming cut 0 bases from V and 7 bases from J; bases unmatched to any gene: 14. This chain's CDR3 is CASSVALSWTGENEQYF. CDR3 DNA: TGTGCCAGCAGCGTAGCCCTCTCGTGGACAGGGGAGAATGAGCAGTACTTC.

This chain's CDR3 is CASSVQVLYTIYF. Written as DNA, the CDR3 is TGTGCCAGTAGCGTCCAGGTTCTGTACACCATATATTTT. The chain is built from TRBV19 and TRBJ1-3; D remains unclear. Germline CDR1 reads LNHDA; CDR2 reads SQIVND (reference sequence). CDR3 size: 13 residues. V shed 6 bases and J shed 8 bases, with 14 bases lying between them. Combining the CDR3 with reference TRBV19 and TRBJ1-3 gives the whole variable domain DGGITQSPKYLFRKEGQNVTLSCEQNLNHDAMYWYRQDPGQGLRLIYYSQIVNDFQKGDIAEGYSVSREKKESFPLTVTSAQKNPTAFYLCASSVQVLYTIYFGEGSWLTVV.

This clone came up once. The genes are TRBV9 and TRBJ2-1, with 7 bases that match TRBD2. Per germline, CDR1 SGDLS and CDR2 YYNGEE. This CDR3 has 16 residues. The ends lost 2 bases at V and 3 bases at J; junction bases unmatched: 8. CDR3 in DNA: TGTGCCAGCAGCGTTTCCCCGACTAGCTACTACAATGAGCAGTTCTTC. It specifies CASSVSPTSYYNEQFF.

This rearrangement joins TRBV5-4 to TRBJ2-1; D might be TRBD2 (6 bases). The germline V and J ends were trimmed by 6 bases and 4 bases, with 11 bases remaining between them. Germline V gene sequence: CDR1 SGHNT, CDR2 YYREEE (reference sequence). The CDR3 extends over 13 amino acids. The CDR3 loop reads CASTLGTYNEQFF. The DNA of the CDR3 is TGTGCCAGCACCCTTGGGACTTACAATGAGCAGTTCTTC.

V gene TRBV6-5 combines with J gene TRBJ1-3; D gene unclear. The CDR3 runs to 15 residues. V was clipped by 2 bases and J by 2 bases, with 10 bases between them. Germline V gene data show CDR1 as MNHEY and CDR2 as SVGAGI. The CDR3 DNA is TGTGCCAGCAGTTACGAGGGTTCTGCTGGAAACACCATATATTTT. Residues: CASSYEGSAGNTIYF.

DNA for the CDR3: TGCAGCGCCGAGGGCAGCGGGAGAAACTACAATGAGCAGTTCTTC. Translation: CSAEGSGRNYNEQFF. The chain uses TRBV29-1 and TRBJ2-1; 8 positions match TRBD2. CDR1 SQVTM and CDR2 ANQGSEA come from the germline V gene. CDR3 length equals 15 residues. V lost 7 bases to trimming and J lost 3 bases; unmatched junction nucleotides: 11.

The rearrangement joins TRBV9 to TRBJ1-2; 8 nucleotides line up with TRBD1. Germline loops: CDR1 SGDLS, CDR2 YYNGEE. J gave up 4 bases and V 2 bases, and 7 bases lay outside the gene matches. The CDR3 runs 15 residues. The DNA for the CDR3 is TGTGCCAGCAGCGTGGGCGGGACAGGATCCTATGGCTACACCTTC. Protein: CASSVGGTGSYGYTF. Full variable domain (rest looked up from reference TRBV9 and TRBJ1-2): DSGVTQTPKHLITATGQRVTLRCSPRSGDLSVYWYQQSLDQGLQFLIQYYNGEERAKGNILERFSAQQFPDLHSELNLSSLELGDSALYFCASSVGGTGSYGYTFGSGTRLTVV.

The chain employs TRBV5-6 and TRBJ2-5; D not resolved. The CDR3 consists of 13 residues. Looked up from germline, CDR1 is SGHDT and CDR2 is YYEEEE. V was pared by 1 base and J by 1 base, with 5 bases between. The CDR3 loop is CASSLWPQETQYF. The CDR3 DNA reads as TGTGCCAGCAGCTTGTGGCCCCAAGAGACCCAGTACTTC.

CDR3 protein: CASSSQGAPPVNEQFF. The CDR3 nucleotides are TGTGCCAGCAGTTCACAGGGGGCGCCCCCTGTAAATGAGCAGTTCTTC. The chain couples TRBV6-5 to TRBJ2-1; 9 bases line up with TRBD1. Germline V gene lookup returns CDR1 MNHEY and CDR2 SVGAGI. V dropped 4 bases and J dropped 7; count of bases not matched to a gene: 11. The length of the CDR3 is 16 residues.

The chain has TRBV7-2 and TRBJ2-5; D is possibly TRBD2 (6 bases). The germline V gene has CDR1 SGHTA and CDR2 FQGNSA. Deletions cut 5 bases from V and 5 bases from J, with 9 bases between. The CDR3 runs to 12 residues. The DNA of the CDR3 is TGTGCCAGCAGCGGGACTTCGGAGACCCAGTACTTC. Its protein product is CASSGTSETQYF.

The gene calls are TRBV27 and TRBJ2-1, with 9 nucleotides matching TRBD2. V was clipped by 1 base and J by 8 bases; unmatched bases: 9. CDR3 length: 16 amino acids. The germline gives CDR1 MNHEY, CDR2 SMNVEV (reference sequence). The CDR3 sequence: CASSLYSSGMIDEQFF. For the CDR3, the DNA is TGTGCCAGCAGTTTATATTCTAGCGGGATGATAGATGAGCAGTTCTTC.

V is TRBV7-9 and J is TRBJ1-1; D unclear. The CDR3 has 13 residues. V lost 3 bases to trimming and J lost 1 base, with 6 bases between them. Germline loops: CDR1 SEHNR, CDR2 FQNEAQ (reference sequence). In DNA, the CDR3 is TGTGCCAGCAGCTTCTCGTCGAACACTGAAGCTTTCTTT. This translates into CASSFSSNTEAFF.

The V gene is TRBV6-5, the J gene TRBJ2-7; D is uncertain. The germline V gene has CDR1 MNHEY and CDR2 SVGAGI. The CDR3 runs 12 residues. V lost 7 bases to trimming and J lost 2 bases, with 9 bases between them. The CDR3 loop is CASMVGAYEQYF. Here the CDR3 DNA reads TGTGCCAGCATGGTAGGAGCCTACGAGCAGTACTTC.